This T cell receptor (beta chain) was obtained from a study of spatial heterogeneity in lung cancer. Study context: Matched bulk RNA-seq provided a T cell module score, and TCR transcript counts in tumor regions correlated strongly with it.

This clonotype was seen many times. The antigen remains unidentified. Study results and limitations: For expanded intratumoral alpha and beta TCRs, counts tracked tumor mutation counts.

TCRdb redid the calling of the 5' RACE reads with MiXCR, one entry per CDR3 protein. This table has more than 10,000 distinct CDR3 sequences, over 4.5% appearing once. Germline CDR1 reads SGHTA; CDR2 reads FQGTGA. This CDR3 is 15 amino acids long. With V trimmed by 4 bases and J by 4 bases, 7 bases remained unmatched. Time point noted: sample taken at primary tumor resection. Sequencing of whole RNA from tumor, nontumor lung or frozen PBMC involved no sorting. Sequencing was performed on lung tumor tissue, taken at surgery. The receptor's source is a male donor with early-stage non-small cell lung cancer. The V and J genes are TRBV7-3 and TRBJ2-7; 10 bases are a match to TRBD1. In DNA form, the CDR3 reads TGTGCCAGCAGCTCGTCACCGGGACAGGGGTACGAGCAGTACTTC. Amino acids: CASSSSPGQGYEQYF. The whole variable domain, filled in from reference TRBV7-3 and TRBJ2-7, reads GAGVSQTPSNKVTEKGKYVELRCDPISGHTALYWYRQSLGQGPEFLIYFQGTGAADDSGLPNDRFFAVRPEGSVSTLKIQRTERGDSAVYLCASSSSPGQGYEQYFGPGTRLTVT.